The sample holds many counts of the clone carrying this T cell receptor beta chain. V was clipped by 6 bases and J by 3 bases; unmatched bases: 8. CDR3 size: 15 residues. CDR1 is MDHEN, CDR2 SYDVKM, per germline. TCRdb recomputed clones from the PCR reads via MiXCR. This sample has around 13,000 clones, with around 10% found just once. Until they underwent thyroid surgery, no patient had received any treatment. These data belong to a study of metastatic and nonmetastatic thyroid tumors. Study-level background: The study looked at repertoires side by side in blood and in tumor or nodule tissue from malignant and benign thyroid patients.

The clonotype originates from a female donor with papillary thyroid cancer or a benign thyroid nodule (not recorded which). Some clones in this sample may be carry-over from other donors' samples. The sample was blood. The rearrangement joins TRBV28 to TRBJ1-5, with 7 bases that match TRBD1. Here the CDR3 reads CASSEQGIANQPQHF. The CDR3 DNA reads as TGTGCCAGCAGCGAACAGGGGATTGCCAATCAGCCCCAGCATTTT.